The 16 T cell receptor beta chains in this list originate from one sample, sequenced in a study of vaccination effects on CD4 cells after COVID-19. Assay used: immunoSEQ multiplex PCR; TCRdb lists only in-frame clones, some missing. The sample carries under 55,000 clones, nearly 80% recorded once. No antigen has been identified for these receptors. Sequencing followed a ViraFEST assay step that expanded antigen-specific CD4+ T cells with viral peptide pools. On roughly day 10 of culture, CD4+ T cells were separated out. None of the vaccinated had previously contracted SARS-CoV-2, and their nucleocapsid antibodies tested negative. Sample: CD4+ T cells from PBMCs cultured with HCoV-OC43 spike peptides, taken before COVID-19 vaccination. This sample's subset: HCoV-OC43 spike overlapping peptide pool stimulation. The receptor source for this set is a human donor who received a COVID-19 vaccine.

This chain connects TRBV18 to TRBJ1-2; D is perhaps TRBD1 (5 bases). The CDR3 has 13 amino acids. Germline CDR1 is KGHSH and CDR2 is LQKENI. Trimming pared 3 bases from V and 8 bases from J, leaving 13 bases between. CDR3 in DNA: TGTGCCAGCTCACCGCAGGGAAGGTACGGCTACACCTTC. Translation: CASSPQGRYGYTF.

This rearrangement joins TRBV5-1 to TRBJ1-4; D possibly corresponds to TRBD1 (5 bases). The CDR3 loop spans 13 amino acids. The V end lost 5 bases, the J end lost 6 bases, and 11 bases lay between the germline ends. CDR1 SGHRS and CDR2 YFSETQ come from the germline V gene. The CDR3 loop reads CASSWGEDEKLFF. The CDR3 coding sequence is TGCGCCAGCAGTTGGGGGGAAGATGAAAAACTGTTTTTT.

This clone was detected once. The genes are TRBV19 and TRBJ1-4; D perhaps matches TRBD1 (6 bases). This CDR3 has 16 residues. The germline gives CDR1 LNHDA, CDR2 SQIVND (reference sequence). With 4 bases removed from V and 4 bases from J, the gap between germline ends came to 16 bases. CDR3 nucleotide sequence: TGTGCCAGTAGTACCTCCTCGACAGGCTATAATGAAAAACTGTTTTTT. Translated, it gives CASSTSSTGYNEKLFF.

The J gene is TRBJ2-7, the V gene TRBV6-2 or TRBV6-3; 9 nucleotides match TRBD1. Germline V lookup: CDR1 MNHEY, CDR2 SVGEGT. V shed 4 bases, J shed 6 bases, and the junction held 4 bases outside the gene matches. There are 13 residues in the CDR3. The CDR3 loop reads CASSSTGGIEQYV. DNA of the CDR3: TGTGCCAGCAGTTCGACAGGGGGAATCGAGCAGTACGTC.

The chain couples TRBV6-5 to TRBJ1-2; TRBD1 is a possible D gene (6 bases). V lost 5 bases and J lost 10, with 14 bases in between. CDR3 length: 12 residues. Germline assignment: CDR1 MNHEY and CDR2 SVGAGI. CDR3 DNA: TGTGCCAGCAGTAAACCGGGACACTACTACACCTTC. Its translation: CASSKPGHYYTF.

The chain has TRBV24-1 and TRBJ1-5, with a tentative D call TRBD1 (6 bases). Germline V gene lookup returns CDR1 KGHDR and CDR2 SFDVKD. V was pared by 2 bases and J by 5 bases, with 9 bases between. The CDR3 contains 14 residues. The CDR3 loop reads CATSDSSGDQPQHF. CDR3 sequence (DNA): TGTGCCACCAGTGATTCGTCAGGGGATCAGCCCCAGCATTTT.

The chain joins TRBV2 to TRBJ2-7; D is unclear. Trimming removed 6 bases at V and 3 bases at J, with 3 bases between. CDR1 SNHLY and CDR2 FYNNEI come from the germline V gene. CDR3 size: 10 residues. In DNA, the CDR3 is TGTGCCAGCAGATTCTACGAGCAGTACGTC. Translated, it gives CASRFYEQYV.

This chain connects TRBV4-1 to TRBJ1-1; no firm D call. V lost 0 bases and J 1 base, leaving 12 bases between the germline ends. This CDR3 has 16 amino acids. Per germline, CDR1 MGHRA and CDR2 YSYEKL. CDR3 sequence (DNA): TGCGCCAGCAGCCAAGAAGTCTCCCGGAAGAACACTGAAGCTTTCTTT. Translated, it gives CASSQEVSRKNTEAFF.

This clone appeared a few times. This sequence joins TRBV19 and TRBJ2-7; D might be TRBD2 (5 bases). V shed 3 bases and J shed 2 bases, with 14 bases lying between them. The CDR3 length is 15 residues. Germline-derived CDR1 and CDR2 are LNHDA and SQIVND (reference sequence). The CDR3 nucleotides read TGTGCCAGTAGTATGGCGAGGGTTTGGCCCTACGAGCAGTACGTC. This gives the protein CASSMARVWPYEQYV.

The V gene is TRBV27, the J gene TRBJ2-2; TRBD2 matches at 10 bases. The CDR3 is 21 amino acids. In germline, CDR1 is MNHEY, CDR2 SMNVEV (reference sequence). Losses at the gene ends were 7 bases for V and 5 bases for J; bases not matched to a gene: 25. This CDR3 is CASKPIGTGLIAGGSTGELFF. The CDR3, as DNA: TGTGCCAGCAAACCGATCGGGACAGGCCTAATAGCGGGGGGAAGTACCGGGGAGCTGTTTTTT.

The J gene is TRBJ1-2, the V gene TRBV13; 9 nucleotides align to TRBD1. CDR1 is PRHDT, CDR2 FYEKMQ, per germline (reference sequence). The CDR3 has 15 amino acids. The V segment lost 5 bases and the J segment 3 bases; nucleotides outside the gene matches: 7. The CDR3 DNA reads TGTGCCAGCAGCCAACGGGGACAGGGTGACTATGGCTACACCTTC. Amino acid sequence: CASSQRGQGDYGYTF.

The J gene is TRBJ2-5, the V gene TRBV18; no firm D call. Germline CDR1 is KGHSH and CDR2 is LQKENI. Trimming removed 5 bases from V and 1 base from J, with 2 bases in between. CDR3 length equals 11 residues. The DNA for the CDR3 is TGTGCCAGCTCATCCCAAGAGACCCAGTACTTC. Encoded protein: CASSSQETQYF.

This chain joins TRBV28 and TRBJ1-1; 7 bases fit TRBD1. Per germline, CDR1 MDHEN and CDR2 SYDVKM. The CDR3 runs 15 residues. J was trimmed by 0 bases and V by 6 bases; bases with no gene match: 7. Here the CDR3 reads CASREGALMNTEAFF. DNA of the CDR3: TGTGCCAGCAGGGAGGGGGCATTAATGAACACTGAAGCTTTCTTT.

The rearrangement uses TRBV29-1 and TRBJ1-4; 7 nucleotides match TRBD1. The germline V gene has CDR1 SQVTM and CDR2 ANQGSEA. The CDR3 contains 13 residues. The V and J ends lost 6 bases and 8 bases, in that order; junction bases with no gene match: 9. The CDR3 DNA is TGCAGCGTGCAGACAGGGTCGGCGGAAAAACTGTTTTTT. Translated: CSVQTGSAEKLFF.

V usage is TRBV18 and J usage is TRBJ1-2, with D possibly being TRBD1 (5 bases). The germline V gene has CDR1 KGHSH and CDR2 LQKENI. Trimming cost V 2 bases and J 4 bases, with 17 bases left between them. CDR3 size: 16 residues. The CDR3 loop reads CASSPTDSPLSYGYTF. CDR3 nucleotide sequence: TGTGCCAGCTCACCAACAGACAGCCCCCTAAGCTATGGCTACACCTTC. The full variable domain, in which reference TRBV18 and TRBJ1-2 provide the parts outside the CDR3, is NAGVMQNPRHLVRRRGQEARLRCSPMKGHSHVYWYRQLPEEGLKFMVYLQKENIIDESGMPKERFSAEFPKEGPSILRIQQVVRGDSAAYFCASSPTDSPLSYGYTFGSGTRLTVV.

The chain links TRBV3-1 (or the pseudogene TRBV3-2) to TRBJ1-5, with D possibly TRBD1 on 5 matching bases. The germline V gene encodes CDR1 LGHDT and CDR2 YNNKEL (reference sequence). The V end lost 1 base, the J end lost 6 bases, and 13 bases lay between the germline ends. This CDR3 spans 15 amino acids. CDR3 residues: CASSQGTSGVQPQHF. The CDR3 bases are TGTGCCAGCAGCCAAGGCACCTCGGGGGTTCAGCCCCAGCATTTT.